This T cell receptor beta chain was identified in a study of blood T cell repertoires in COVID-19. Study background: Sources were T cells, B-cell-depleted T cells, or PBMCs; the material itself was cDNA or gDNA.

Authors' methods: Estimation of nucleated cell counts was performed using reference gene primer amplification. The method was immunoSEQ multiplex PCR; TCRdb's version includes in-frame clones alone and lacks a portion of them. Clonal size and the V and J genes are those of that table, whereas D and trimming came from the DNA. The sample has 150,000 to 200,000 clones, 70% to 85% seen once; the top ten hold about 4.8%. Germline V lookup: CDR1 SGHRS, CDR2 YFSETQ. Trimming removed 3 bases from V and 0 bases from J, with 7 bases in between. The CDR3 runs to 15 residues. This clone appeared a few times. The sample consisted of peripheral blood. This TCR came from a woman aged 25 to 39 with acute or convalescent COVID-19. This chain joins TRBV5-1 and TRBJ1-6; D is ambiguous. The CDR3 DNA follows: TGCGCCAGCAGCTCACAGAGCTCCTATAATTCACCCCTCCACTTT. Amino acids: CASSSQSSYNSPLHF. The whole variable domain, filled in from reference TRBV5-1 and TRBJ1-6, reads KAGVTQTPRYLIKTRGQQVTLSCSPISGHRSVSWYQQTPGQGLQFLFEYFSETQRNKGNFPGRFSGRQFSNSRSEMNVSTLELGDSALYLCASSSQSSYNSPLHFGNGTRLTVT.